Listed here are 5 T cell receptor beta chains from one sample, sequenced in a study of CD8 T cells in ankylosing spondylitis. TCRdb reprocessed the 5' RACE reads via MiXCR and lists one record per CDR3 protein. The sample has about 320,000 distinct CDR3 sequences, around a tenth seen once. Specimen: blood, either unsorted or a sorted T cell fraction (not recorded which). Source of these receptors: a female donor with ankylosing spondylitis or in good health (not recorded which).

The chain's CDR3 is CASSSGTVSGSYEQYF. The CDR3 bases are TGCGCCAGCAGCTCCGGGACAGTTTCTGGGTCCTACGAGCAGTACTTC. V is TRBV5-1 and J is TRBJ2-7; 7 bases fit TRBD1. The CDR3 is made up of 16 amino acids. Losses at the gene ends were 3 bases for V and 1 base for J; bases not matched to a gene: 10. Germline CDR1 reads SGHRS; CDR2 reads YFSETQ.

This clonotype was counted at least ten times. J is TRBJ1-2 and V is TRBV4-3; tentative D call: TRBD1 (6 bases). Trimming shortened V by 1 base and J by 4 bases, and 13 bases separated the two germline ends. Germline V CDR1 and CDR2: LGHNA, YSLEER. The CDR3 has 15 amino acids. The CDR3 sequence is CASSQASGVGYGYTF. The CDR3 DNA is TGCGCCAGCAGCCAAGCGTCAGGGGTTGGCTATGGCTACACCTTC.

The chain links TRBV7-6 to TRBJ2-3, with 15 bases fitting TRBD2. Germline V gene lookup returns CDR1 SGHVS and CDR2 FNYEAQ. V trimming: 4 bases; J trimming: 3 bases; junction bases outside the gene matches: 2. The CDR3 sequence is 16 residues long. The CDR3 nucleotides read TGTGCCAGCAGCTGGACTAGCGGGAGGGGGACAGATACGCAGTATTTT. Amino acid sequence: CASSWTSGRGTDTQYF.

There are many counts of this clonotype. The chain uses TRBV5-1 and TRBJ2-5; 8 bases match TRBD1. The CDR3 consists of 16 residues. The germline gives CDR1 SGHRS, CDR2 YFSETQ. Trimming removed 2 bases from V and 3 bases from J; junction bases left unmatched: 9. CDR3 nucleotides: TGCGCCAGCAGCTTCCAGCAGGGGGCATTGGAAGAGACCCAGTACTTC. Translation gives CASSFQQGALEETQYF.

This clonotype occurred a few times. The chain joins TRBV28 to TRBJ2-5, with 7 bases aligning to TRBD1. CDR3 length: 14 residues. Germline V lookup: CDR1 MDHEN, CDR2 SYDVKM. Unmatched junction bases numbered 3, after V lost 4 bases and J lost 1 base. The CDR3 protein is CASSSAGGQETQYF. Here the CDR3 DNA reads TGTGCCAGCAGTTCGGCAGGGGGCCAAGAGACCCAGTACTTC. The full variable domain, completed using reference TRBV28 and TRBJ2-5, is DVKVTQSSRYLVKRTGEKVFLECVQDMDHENMFWYRQDPGLGLRLIYFSYDVKMKEKGDIPEGYSVSREKKERFSLILESASTNQTSMYLCASSSAGGQETQYFGPGTRLLVL.